The 5 T cell receptor beta chains given below trace back to one sample, sequenced in a study of blood T cells in healthy people across ages. PCR was performed a second time for about 6 to 12 cycles using a sample-barcoded 5' primer and a J-beta primer mix. TCRdb re-analysed the 5' RACE reads in MiXCR, keeping a single row per CDR3 protein. Among approximately 1,000,000 distinct CDR3 sequences listed, 35% to 50% were seen once. Sequencing was done on a sample of blood. The receptors here all came from an older woman in good health.

The chain carries TRBV5-1 and TRBJ2-5; TRBD1 matches 7 bases. V shed 0 bases and J 3 bases; nucleotides not matched to a gene: 5. The germline CDR1 and CDR2 sequences are SGHRS and YFSETQ. This CDR3 has 15 amino acids. DNA of the CDR3: TGCGCCAGCAGCTTGGGATTCCAGGGGGAAGAGACCCAGTACTTC. Its translation: CASSLGFQGEETQYF.

Only a few counts were recorded for this clonotype. The CDR3 DNA sequence: TGCAGTGCTAGAGATCTCGACCTTCAGGCGGATTCCTACGAGCAGTACTTC. Residues: CSARDLDLQADSYEQYF. The chain has TRBV20-1 and TRBJ2-7; the D is unclear. Germline V lookup: CDR1 DFQATT, CDR2 SNEGSKA (reference sequence). V shed 0 bases and J shed 1 base, with 19 bases lying between them. There are 17 residues in the CDR3.

This chain joins TRBV10-1 and TRBJ2-1, with 11 positions matching TRBD1. The germline V gene has CDR1 WNHNN and CDR2 SYGVQD (reference sequence). The J segment lost 2 bases and the V segment lost 5 bases, leaving 14 bases of the junction unmatched. The CDR3 spans 19 residues. This chain's CDR3 is CASSQTRTGGMRAYNEQFF. CDR3 in DNA: TGCGCCAGCAGTCAGACGCGGACAGGGGGCATGAGAGCCTACAATGAGCAGTTCTTC.

This chain's CDR3 is CASSYSSDTPNYGYTF. CDR3 sequence (DNA): TGTGCCAGCAGTTACTCCAGTGATACTCCTAACTATGGCTACACCTTC. The chain combines TRBV6-5 with TRBJ1-2; D unclear. The germline V gene encodes CDR1 MNHEY and CDR2 SVGAGI. This CDR3 has 16 amino acids. Trimming stripped 0 bases from V and 0 bases from J, with 11 bases between.

The rearrangement uses TRBV11-2 and TRBJ2-1; 13 nucleotides line up with TRBD2. Looked up from germline, CDR1 is SGHAT and CDR2 is FQNNGV. The V gene end was trimmed by 0 bases and the J gene end by 15 bases; junction bases not matched to a gene: 11. The CDR3 spans 16 residues. The CDR3 reads CASSLDRGTSGTYLFF. The DNA of the CDR3 is TGTGCCAGCAGCTTAGATCGTGGGACTAGCGGGACCTATTTGTTCTTC. The whole variable domain, remainder taken from reference TRBV11-2 and TRBJ2-1, is EAGVAQSPRYKIIEKRQSVAFWCNPISGHATLYWYQQILGQGPKLLIQFQNNGVVDDSQLPKDRFSAERLKGVDSTLKIQPAKLEDSAVYLCASSLDRGTSGTYLFFGPGTRLTVL.